The clone carrying this TCR beta chain appeared many times. The antigen is unknown. The sample originates from a study of PD-L1 blockade in urothelial cancer. Across the whole study: Patients previously received 0 to 3 chemotherapy regimens. Reported median T cell count for blood samples was 110,000 to 150,000. Overall study results and limits: Tumor-associated clones in blood expanded more at 3 weeks in durable-benefit patients.

The length of the CDR3 is 15 residues. V lost 5 bases, J lost 3 bases, and 9 bases stayed unmatched. The V gene's germline CDR1 is LNHDA and CDR2 SQIVND (reference sequence). Repertoires were generated with immunoSEQ multiplex PCR, while TCRdb's copy carries only in-frame clones and drops some. The table shows approximately 79,000 clones, with over 80% occurring only once. Time point in this sample: pretreatment peripheral blood. The sequence was obtained from a man between 40 and 49 years old with urothelial cancer. The gene calls are TRBV19 and TRBJ2-7; 8 bases align to TRBD1. This specimen was PBMCs, taken around atezolizumab (anti-PD-L1) treatment. The CDR3 is CASSDRDRLHYEQYF. In DNA, the CDR3 is TGTGCCAGTAGTGACCGGGACAGGTTACACTACGAGCAGTACTTC.